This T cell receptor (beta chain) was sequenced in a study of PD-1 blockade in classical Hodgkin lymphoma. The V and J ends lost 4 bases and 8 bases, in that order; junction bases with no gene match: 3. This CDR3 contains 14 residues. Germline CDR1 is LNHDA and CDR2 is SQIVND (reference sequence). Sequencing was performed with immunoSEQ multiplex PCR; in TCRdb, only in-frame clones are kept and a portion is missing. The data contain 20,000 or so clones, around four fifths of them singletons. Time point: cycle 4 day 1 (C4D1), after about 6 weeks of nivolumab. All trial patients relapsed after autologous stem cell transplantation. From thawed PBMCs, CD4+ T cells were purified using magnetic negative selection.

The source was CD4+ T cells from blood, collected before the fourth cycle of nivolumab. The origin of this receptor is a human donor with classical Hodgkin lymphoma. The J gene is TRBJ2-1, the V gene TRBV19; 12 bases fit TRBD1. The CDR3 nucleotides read TGTGCCAGTAGTAGGGACAGGGGGCAGGATGAGCAGTTCTTC. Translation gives CASSRDRGQDEQFF.